Following are 17 T cell receptor beta chains from one sample sequenced in a study of cytomegalovirus exposure and HLA in healthy donors. The PCR employed 60 Vbeta primers together with 13 Jbeta primers. Profiled with immunoSEQ multiplex PCR; TCRdb holds only in-frame clones, not every one. The sample lists over 100,000 clones; 75% to 85% were seen once. Sequences were obtained from PBMCs. Source of these receptors: a woman aged 18-29 years in good health and CMV-seropositive.

This chain uses TRBV27 with TRBJ2-7; 7 nucleotides line up with TRBD2. Germline trimming cut 6 bases from V and 1 base from J; bases unmatched to any gene: 15. The germline CDR1 and CDR2 sequences are MNHEY and SMNVEV (reference sequence). CDR3 length: 17 residues. The CDR3 nucleotides read TGTGCCAGCAGCCGACCGGGACTAAAAGAAACGTCCTACGAGCAGTACTTC. It yields the protein CASSRPGLKETSYEQYF.

The J gene is TRBJ2-3, the V gene TRBV10-3, with 9 bases lining up with TRBD1. The CDR3 length is 15 residues. Trimming removed 6 bases from V and 0 bases from J; junction bases left unmatched: 4. Germline V gives CDR1 ENHRY, CDR2 SYGVKD. CDR3 protein: CAIRGQGESTDTQYF. The CDR3 nucleotides are TGTGCCATCAGGGGACAGGGCGAGAGCACAGATACGCAGTATTTT.

The chain employs TRBV7-9 and TRBJ2-4, with 9 nucleotides matching TRBD1. V trimming: 5 bases; J trimming: 6 bases; junction bases outside the gene matches: 5. Looked up from germline, CDR1 is SEHNR and CDR2 is FQNEAQ (reference sequence). The length of the CDR3 is 14 residues. The CDR3: CASSAPGQGNIQYF. CDR3 bases: TGTGCCAGCAGCGCCCCGGGACAGGGAAACATTCAGTACTTC.

This clone appeared a single time. The chain recombines TRBV28 with TRBJ2-5, with TRBD2 matching 10 bases. CDR1 and CDR2 from the germline V gene are MDHEN and SYDVKM. The V gene end was trimmed by 2 bases and the J gene end by 4 bases; junction bases not matched to a gene: 7. This CDR3 spans 16 amino acids. The DNA for the CDR3 is TGTGCCAGCAGTTTAAGCGGGAGGGTGGTTGGAGAGACCCAGTACTTC. Its protein product is CASSLSGRVVGETQYF.

The chain joins TRBV5-1 to TRBJ2-7; TRBD2 matches at 7 bases. CDR1 is SGHRS, CDR2 YFSETQ, per germline. Losses at the gene ends were 1 base for V and 2 bases for J; bases not matched to a gene: 15. There are 18 residues in the CDR3. Here the CDR3 DNA reads TGCGCCAGCAGCTTGTTATTTATGGGAGGGCCTGGGCCCTACGAGCAGTACTTC. This encodes CASSLLFMGGPGPYEQYF.

The DNA for the CDR3 is TGTGCCAGCAGTTCCAAGACATTCGGAGCGGCACAGAACTCCTACGAGCAGTACTTC. It translates to CASSSKTFGAAQNSYEQYF. The chain employs TRBV27 and TRBJ2-7; D is possibly TRBD2 (5 bases). Trimming left V 4 bases short and J 0 bases short, with 25 bases between. Germline V gene sequence: CDR1 MNHEY, CDR2 SMNVEV (reference sequence). The CDR3 is 19 residues long.

The rearrangement uses TRBV11-2 and TRBJ1-1; 8 nucleotides line up with TRBD1. Germline CDR1 and CDR2: SGHAT and FQNNGV. Trimming at V came to 5 bases and at J to 3 bases, leaving 11 bases not matched to a gene. The CDR3 has 16 amino acids. The CDR3 sequence is CASSPDDRGWDTEAFF. Written as DNA, the CDR3 is TGTGCCAGCAGCCCGGATGACAGGGGTTGGGACACTGAAGCTTTCTTT.

The gene calls are TRBV11-3 and TRBJ2-4; possible D gene TRBD1, 5 bases. Germline assignment: CDR1 SGHNT and CDR2 YENEEA. The CDR3 spans 12 residues. V gave up 5 bases and J gave up 5 bases, with 7 bases separating them. CDR3 amino acids: CASSLQENIQYF. CDR3 sequence (DNA): TGTGCCAGCAGCCTACAGGAAAACATTCAGTACTTC.

CDR3 in DNA: TGTGCCAGCAGCCTTTGGTGGGGGCAAAACACTGAAGCTTTCTTT. The encoded protein is CASSLWWGQNTEAFF. The gene calls are TRBV6-5 and TRBJ1-1; D is possibly TRBD1 (6 bases). CDR1 MNHEY and CDR2 SVGAGI come from the germline V gene. V lost 6 bases to trimming and J lost 2 bases, with 16 bases between them. There are 15 residues in the CDR3.

This chain joins TRBV5-1 and TRBJ2-1, with D perhaps matching TRBD2 (5 bases). The V end lost 5 bases, the J end lost 15 bases, and 21 bases lay between the germline ends. Germline CDR1 and CDR2: SGHRS and YFSETQ. The CDR3 sequence is 13 residues long. The CDR3 loop is CASRATPSDSGFF. The CDR3 DNA is TGCGCCAGCAGGGCAACCCCGTCGGACTCGGGGTTCTTC.

The chain links TRBV28 to TRBJ1-2; TRBD1 aligns across 8 bases. The germline V gene encodes CDR1 MDHEN and CDR2 SYDVKM. The J segment lost 6 bases and the V segment lost 4 bases, leaving 10 bases of the junction unmatched. This CDR3 spans 15 amino acids. For the CDR3, the DNA is TGTGCCAGCAGTTCCCCGGCAGGGGGCGAGGATGGCTACACCTTC. This translates into CASSSPAGGEDGYTF.

The chain has TRBV19 and TRBJ1-2, with 7 positions matching TRBD1. The CDR3 contains 14 residues. In germline, CDR1 is LNHDA, CDR2 SQIVND (reference sequence). Unmatched junction bases numbered 9, after V lost 7 bases and J lost 4 bases. CDR3 bases: TGTGCCAGTATTCCTAGGGGGCAGCTCTATGGCTACACCTTC. Translation: CASIPRGQLYGYTF.

This chain connects TRBV5-1 to TRBJ1-2; tentative D call: TRBD1 (5 bases). This CDR3 has 13 residues. The germline CDR1 and CDR2 sequences are SGHRS and YFSETQ. The V end was cut by 2 bases, the J end by 8 bases, with 13 bases between. CDR3 protein: CASSLTQGGGYTF. The CDR3 DNA sequence: TGCGCCAGCAGCTTAACTCAGGGTGGCGGCTACACCTTC.

This chain uses TRBV28 with TRBJ1-2, with a tentative D call TRBD1 (5 bases). Trimming removed 10 bases from V and 2 bases from J, with 14 bases in between. Germline V gives CDR1 MDHEN, CDR2 SYDVKM. The CDR3 consists of 13 residues. In DNA form, the CDR3 reads TGTGCCACCTTGCCTCAGGGAAACTATGGCTACACCTTC. Protein product: CATLPQGNYGYTF.

V usage is TRBV18 and J usage is TRBJ2-3, with 8 nucleotides matching TRBD2. The V gene's germline CDR1 is KGHSH and CDR2 LQKENI. With V trimmed by 2 bases and J by 4 bases, 8 bases remained unmatched. This CDR3 region has 16 residues. The DNA of the CDR3 is TGTGCCAGCTCACCAACCGGGACTAGAGGATCAGATACGCAGTATTTT. It translates to CASSPTGTRGSDTQYF.

This rearrangement joins TRBV7-3 to TRBJ2-7; TRBD2 aligns across 9 bases. Germline trimming cut 5 bases from V and 0 bases from J; bases unmatched to any gene: 5. CDR1 SGHTA and CDR2 FQGTGA come from the germline V gene. This CDR3 comprises 15 residues. The CDR3 reads CASSPSGESSYEQYF. The CDR3 bases are TGTGCCAGCAGCCCTAGCGGGGAGAGCTCCTACGAGCAGTACTTC.

The V gene is TRBV5-1, the J gene TRBJ2-1; D possibly corresponds to TRBD2 (5 bases). This CDR3 contains 16 residues. Germline loops: CDR1 SGHRS, CDR2 YFSETQ. V lost 0 bases to trimming and J lost 1 base, with 11 bases between them. The CDR3 is CASSLVYGESYNEQFF. DNA for the CDR3: TGCGCCAGCAGCTTGGTATACGGGGAGTCCTACAATGAGCAGTTCTTC.